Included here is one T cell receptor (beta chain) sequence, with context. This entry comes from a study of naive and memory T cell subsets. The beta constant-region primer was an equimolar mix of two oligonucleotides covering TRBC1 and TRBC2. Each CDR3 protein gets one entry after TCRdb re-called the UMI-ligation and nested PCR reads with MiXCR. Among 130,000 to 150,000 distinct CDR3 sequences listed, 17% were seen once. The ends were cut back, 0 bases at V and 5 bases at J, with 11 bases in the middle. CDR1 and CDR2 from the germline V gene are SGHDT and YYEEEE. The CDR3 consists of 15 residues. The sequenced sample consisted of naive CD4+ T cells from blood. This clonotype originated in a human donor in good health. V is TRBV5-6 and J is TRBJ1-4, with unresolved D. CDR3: CASSLEGLPNEKLFF. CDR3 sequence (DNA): TGTGCCAGCAGCTTGGAAGGATTACCGAATGAAAAACTGTTTTTT.